The clone carrying this T cell receptor (beta chain) was seen just once. Profiled with immunoSEQ multiplex PCR; TCRdb holds only in-frame clones, not every one. This sample has 110,000 to 150,000 clones; about 93% occur once, and the top ten carry under 6.5%. The CDR3 consists of 14 residues. Germline V gene lookup returns CDR1 MNHEY and CDR2 SVGAGI. V was pared by 0 bases and J by 8 bases, with 2 bases of the junction left unmatched. This sample is drawn from a study of T cell responses to AZD1222 COVID-19 vaccine. This chain links TRBV6-5 with TRBJ1-3, with 9 bases matching TRBD1. This TCR derives from an adult in good health. The starting material was peripheral blood, obtained on day 0 of AZD1222 vaccination. CDR3 DNA sequence: TGTGCCAGCAGTTACTCACGACAGGGGGACACCATATATTTT. Amino acid sequence: CASSYSRQGDTIYF.